This T cell receptor beta chain comes out of a study of CDR3 diversity in severe acne (dated by TCRdb to between 2018 and 2021). Libraries were made using PCR. For sequencing, an Illumina HiSeq 2000 was employed. Clones were called with MiXCR by TCRdb after fastp trimmed the public reads at Q25, and only in-frame beta chains were retained. Every CDR3 protein is listed once, alongside the most common genes and DNA of its rows. The sample includes over 100,000 distinct CDR3 sequences, with 51% observed a single time. The ten top clones hold 9.5% to 15% of the sample. Within its sample, this clonotype is medium-sized (0.01 to 0.1%). It has no known antigen specificity. No much larger clone is present one base from it, and per-base qualities are unavailable. The source is a male donor with acne. Sequenced input: blood.

The bases read TGTGCCAGCGGGTCAAGGACAGGGCCTTACGAGCAGTACTTC. It specifies CASGSRTGPYEQYF. Here the chain combines TRBV6-1 and TRBJ2-7, and 8 junctional nucleotides match TRBD1. CDR1 MNHNS and CDR2 SASEGT are derived from the germline V gene. Counted from cysteine to phenylalanine, this CDR3 has 14 amino acids. This entry keeps only the CDR3 DNA: 42 bases, framed from base 1. The germline V end is reduced by 8 bases and the J end by 4 bases; junction bases left unmatched: 10.